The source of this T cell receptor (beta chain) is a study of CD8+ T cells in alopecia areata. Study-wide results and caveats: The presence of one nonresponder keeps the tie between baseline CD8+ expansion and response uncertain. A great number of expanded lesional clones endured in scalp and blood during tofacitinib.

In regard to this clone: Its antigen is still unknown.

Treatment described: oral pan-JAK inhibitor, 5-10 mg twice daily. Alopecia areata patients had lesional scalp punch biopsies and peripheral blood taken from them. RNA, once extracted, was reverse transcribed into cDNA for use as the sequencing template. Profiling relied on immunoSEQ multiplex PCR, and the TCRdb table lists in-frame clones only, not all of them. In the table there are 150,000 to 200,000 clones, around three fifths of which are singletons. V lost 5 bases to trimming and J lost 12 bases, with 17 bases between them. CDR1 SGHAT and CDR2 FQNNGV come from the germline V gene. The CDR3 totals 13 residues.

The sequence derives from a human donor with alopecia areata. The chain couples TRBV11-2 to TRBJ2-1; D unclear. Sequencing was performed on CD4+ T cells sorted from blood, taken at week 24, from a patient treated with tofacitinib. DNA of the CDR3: TGTGCCAGCAGCCCCCGGGTCGGCGGTGCGCAGTTCTTC. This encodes CASSPRVGGAQFF.